The 30 T cell receptor beta chains below were found in one sample sequenced in a study of sequential checkpoint blockade in melanoma. Only in-frame clones appear in the TCRdb table, and some are missing; sequencing was by immunoSEQ multiplex PCR. The sample records over 9,500 clones, roughly two thirds being singletons. Sample treatment: randomized to nivolumab then ipilimumab (arm A) or the reverse (arm B). This specimen consisted of CD8+ T cells sorted from blood (inferred from file names), obtained from a patient given nivolumab and ipilimumab in sequence. These receptors all come from a human donor with melanoma.

The gene calls are TRBV28 and TRBJ2-3; a possible D gene is TRBD1 (6 bases). CDR1 MDHEN and CDR2 SYDVKM come from the germline V gene. The CDR3 length is 16 residues. V was shortened by 3 bases and J by 0 bases, with 13 bases between the two germline ends. Written as DNA, the CDR3 is TGTGCCAGCAGTTTTCAGGGGCGACAGAGCACAGATACGCAGTATTTT. Translation: CASSFQGRQSTDTQYF. Filled out from reference TRBV28 and TRBJ2-3, the complete variable domain reads DVKVTQSSRYLVKRTGEKVFLECVQDMDHENMFWYRQDPGLGLRLIYFSYDVKMKEKGDIPEGYSVSREKKERFSLILESASTNQTSMYLCASSFQGRQSTDTQYFGPGTRLTVL.

This clone turned up a few times. The V and J genes are TRBV28 and TRBJ1-2; 7 nucleotides agree with TRBD1. The CDR3 runs to 15 residues. Per the germline V gene, CDR1 is MDHEN and CDR2 is SYDVKM. The V segment lost 2 bases and the J segment 8 bases; nucleotides outside the gene matches: 11. CDR3: CASSLQGVARRGYTF. DNA of the CDR3: TGTGCCAGCAGTTTACAGGGGGTTGCTAGAAGGGGCTACACCTTC.

The chain couples TRBV30 to TRBJ1-1; perhaps TRBD1 as D (6 bases). Trimming pared 2 bases from V and 5 bases from J, leaving 18 bases between. CDR1 GTSNPN and CDR2 SVGIG come from the germline V gene (reference sequence). This CDR3 is built from 15 residues. The CDR3 DNA sequence: TGTGCCTGGAGTAGGTCGGAGGGGAGGGGGACTGAAGCTTTCTTT. Its translation: CAWSRSEGRGTEAFF.

The CDR3 nucleotides are TGCGCCAGCAGCTTGATGAGGGGGGGCGTAAACTATGGCTACACCTTC. Translating gives CASSLMRGGVNYGYTF. The chain employs TRBV5-1 and TRBJ1-2; tentatively, D is TRBD1 (6 bases). Trimming left V 1 base short and J 2 bases short, with 15 bases between. The CDR3 is 16 residues long. Germline V gene sequence: CDR1 SGHRS, CDR2 YFSETQ.

The chain couples TRBV2 to TRBJ1-5, with TRBD1 identical over 7 bases. The CDR3 is 15 residues long. V trimming: 6 bases; J trimming: 6 bases; junction bases outside the gene matches: 11. CDR1 and CDR2 from the germline V gene are SNHLY and FYNNEI. The CDR3 DNA follows: TGTGCCAGCAGGGGGATGACAGGGCGAGGTCAGCCCCAGCATTTT. It specifies CASRGMTGRGQPQHF.

The chain couples TRBV9 to TRBJ2-6; weak D call: TRBD1 (6 bases). Germline V CDR1 and CDR2: SGDLS, YYNGEE. Deletions cut 0 bases from V and 2 bases from J, with 12 bases between. This CDR3 is 17 amino acids long. CDR3 in DNA: TGTGCCAGCAGCGTAGGTGGGGCAGGGGCTGGGGCCAACGTCCTGACTTTC. This translates into CASSVGGAGAGANVLTF. The entire variable domain, with the rest obtained from reference TRBV9 and TRBJ2-6, is as follows: DSGVTQTPKHLITATGQRVTLRCSPRSGDLSVYWYQQSLDQGLQFLIQYYNGEERAKGNILERFSAQQFPDLHSELNLSSLELGDSALYFCASSVGGAGAGANVLTFGAGSRLTVL.

The CDR3 here is CASSQDVARQNTEAFF. DNA for the CDR3: TGCGCCAGCAGCCAAGATGTTGCCAGGCAGAACACTGAAGCTTTCTTT. This chain connects TRBV4-1 to TRBJ1-1; unclear D gene. Looked up from germline, CDR1 is MGHRA and CDR2 is YSYEKL. The CDR3 runs to 16 residues. Deletions cut 0 bases from V and 1 base from J, with 12 bases between.

In the case of this clone: Germline is not matched at one junction end, which may reflect a read error. V usage is TRBV7-7 and J usage is TRBJ2-7; 7 bases fit TRBD1. CDR3 length: 13 residues. The V gene's germline CDR1 is SSHAT and CDR2 FNYEAQ (reference sequence). The CDR3 is CASSVGQEDEQYF. The CDR3 coding sequence is TGTGCTAGCAGCGTTGGACAGGAGGACGAGCAGTACTTC.

This clone was counted only a few times. The gene calls are TRBV9 and TRBJ2-7; 7 nucleotides match TRBD1. CDR1 and CDR2 (germline): SGDLS, YYNGEE. After removal of 2 bases from V and 2 bases from J, the junction contained 10 bases not matched to a gene. There are 16 residues in the CDR3. This CDR3 reads CASSVTLDRPTYEQYF. CDR3 DNA: TGTGCCAGCAGCGTGACCCTGGACAGGCCCACCTACGAGCAGTACTTC.

V usage is TRBV30 and J usage is TRBJ2-3, with a weak D call TRBD2 (5 bases). Trimming removed 3 bases at V and 2 bases at J, with 12 bases between. The V gene's germline CDR1 is GTSNPN and CDR2 SVGIG (reference sequence). The CDR3 has 14 residues. The CDR3 DNA follows: TGTGCCTGGAGGGACTCCCATATCACAGATACGCAGTATTTT. Encoded protein: CAWRDSHITDTQYF.

This clone was detected once. This sequence joins TRBV30 and TRBJ2-1, with a weak D call TRBD2 (6 bases). The CDR3 extends over 12 amino acids. CDR1 and CDR2 (germline): GTSNPN, SVGIG (reference sequence). V was cut by 3 bases and J by 7 bases, with 10 bases left in between. The CDR3 DNA sequence: TGTGCCTGGAGGGCTGGGGGGAATGAGCAGTTCTTC. This sequence encodes CAWRAGGNEQFF.

The chain couples TRBV28 to TRBJ1-4; weak D call: TRBD1 (6 bases). Germline-derived CDR1 and CDR2 are MDHEN and SYDVKM. V was clipped by 6 bases and J by 6 bases, with 17 bases between them. CDR3 length: 15 residues. CDR3 DNA: TGTGCCAGCAGCCGAGGGCAGGGGAGGGATGAAAAACTGTTTTTT. Protein sequence: CASSRGQGRDEKLFF. Looking up the rest from reference TRBV28 and TRBJ1-4 gives the full variable domain: DVKVTQSSRYLVKRTGEKVFLECVQDMDHENMFWYRQDPGLGLRLIYFSYDVKMKEKGDIPEGYSVSREKKERFSLILESASTNQTSMYLCASSRGQGRDEKLFFGSGTQLSVL.

This clone appeared a few times. J is TRBJ1-1 and V is TRBV6-6; no clear D gene. The length of the CDR3 is 13 residues. V was pared by 2 bases and J by 1 base, with 5 bases between. Germline loops: CDR1 MNHNY, CDR2 SVGAGI (reference sequence). The CDR3 protein is CASSYGRNTEAFF. The DNA of the CDR3 is TGTGCCAGCAGTTACGGCAGGAACACTGAAGCTTTCTTT.

The chain uses TRBV5-6 and TRBJ2-2, with D unclear. This CDR3 spans 13 amino acids. V lost 4 bases, J lost 6 bases, and 10 bases lay in between. Germline CDR1 reads SGHDT; CDR2 reads YYEEEE. CDR3 in DNA: TGTGCCAGCAGCCTGCTGAGCGCCGGGGAGCTGTTTTTT. It yields the protein CASSLLSAGELFF.

This clone has just a few counts. The chain joins TRBV7-7 to TRBJ2-1, with D possibly TRBD2 on 5 matching bases. V lost 2 bases, J lost 4 bases, and 12 bases lay in between. In germline, CDR1 is SSHAT, CDR2 FNYEAQ (reference sequence). CDR3 length: 15 amino acids. CDR3 in DNA: TGTGCCAGCAGCTTAATCAGCGGAACTTACAATGAGCAGTTCTTC. It is translated as CASSLISGTYNEQFF.

This clone was seen a handful of times. The V gene is TRBV5-4, the J gene TRBJ1-1; D is possibly TRBD1 (6 bases). This CDR3 spans 15 amino acids. Germline CDR1 and CDR2: SGHNT and YYREEE (reference sequence). V was pared by 2 bases and J by 0 bases, with 11 bases between. CDR3: CASSFGQLMNTEAFF. The CDR3 nucleotides read TGTGCCAGCAGCTTCGGACAGTTAATGAACACTGAAGCTTTCTTT.

The rearrangement links TRBV2 to TRBJ2-5; 7 bases fit TRBD2. Unmatched junction bases numbered 10, after V lost 7 bases and J lost 2 bases. The germline V gene has CDR1 SNHLY and CDR2 FYNNEI. This CDR3 contains 15 residues. The CDR3, as DNA: TGTGCCAGCACGGCGGGAGAGGGACTACAAGAGACCCAGTACTTC. This gives the protein CASTAGEGLQETQYF.

The V gene is TRBV6-5, the J gene TRBJ1-1; TRBD1 is a possible D gene (6 bases). CDR1 MNHEY and CDR2 SVGAGI come from the germline V gene. V shed 5 bases and J shed 5 bases, with 12 bases lying between them. The CDR3 spans 13 residues. For the CDR3, the DNA is TGTGCCAGCAGTGGGGGCCGGGCGACTGAAGCTTTCTTT. Protein: CASSGGRATEAFF.

Only a few counts were recorded for this clone. The CDR3: CASSINRGALNTEAFF. The CDR3 DNA follows: TGTGCCAGTAGTATCAACAGGGGGGCGCTTAACACTGAAGCTTTCTTT. The chain uses TRBV19 and TRBJ1-1, with 8 nucleotides matching TRBD1. This CDR3 has 16 amino acids. Germline CDR1 and CDR2: LNHDA and SQIVND (reference sequence). The V segment lost 3 bases and the J segment 2 bases; nucleotides outside the gene matches: 8.

The chain employs TRBV7-3 and TRBJ2-2; D remains ambiguous. Germline V CDR1 and CDR2: SGHTA, FQGTGA. This CDR3 is built from 14 residues. V was pared by 3 bases and J by 1 base, with 6 bases between. The DNA for the CDR3 is TGTGCCAGCAGCTTGTCGGGGAACACCGGGGAGCTGTTTTTT. It yields the protein CASSLSGNTGELFF.

The chain is built from TRBV28 and TRBJ2-1, with 7 bases matching TRBD1. The germline CDR1 and CDR2 sequences are MDHEN and SYDVKM. V gave up 5 bases and J gave up 2 bases; unmatched junction bases: 3. The CDR3 totals 14 residues. The CDR3, as DNA: TGTGCCAGCAGTAGGCAGGGGGCCTACAATGAGCAGTTCTTC. Amino acid sequence: CASSRQGAYNEQFF.

This clone was detected only a few times. This chain joins TRBV10-3 and TRBJ2-7; TRBD1 matches at 10 bases. V shed 3 bases, J shed 2 bases, and the junction held 1 base outside the gene matches. Looked up from germline, CDR1 is ENHRY and CDR2 is SYGVKD. This CDR3 has 14 residues. The CDR3 sequence: CAISEGQGAYEQYF. The CDR3, as DNA: TGTGCCATCAGTGAAGGACAGGGGGCCTACGAGCAGTACTTC.

This chain joins TRBV6-5 and TRBJ1-2; TRBD1 is a possible D gene (6 bases). V lost 6 bases to trimming and J lost 2 bases, with 13 bases between them. The CDR3 is made up of 14 amino acids. The germline CDR1 and CDR2 sequences are MNHEY and SVGAGI. The DNA of the CDR3 is TGTGCCAGCAGCCCTAGACAGGTGAACTATGGCTACACCTTC. This codes for CASSPRQVNYGYTF.

This clone is medium-sized (0.01 to 0.1%) in the sample. The genes are TRBV6-6 and TRBJ2-1, with 11 nucleotides matching TRBD2. V lost 5 bases, J lost 9 bases, and 6 bases stayed unmatched. This CDR3 contains 14 residues. The germline V gene has CDR1 MNHNY and CDR2 SVGAGI (reference sequence). DNA for the CDR3: TGTGCCAGCAGTATTAGCGGGGGGGCAAGTGAGCAGTTCTTC. It yields the protein CASSISGGASEQFF.

The chain carries TRBV5-1 and TRBJ2-2; 13 bases fit TRBD2. The CDR3 has 15 amino acids. V shed 4 bases, J shed 6 bases, and the junction held 3 bases outside the gene matches. CDR1 and CDR2 (germline): SGHRS, YFSETQ. The DNA for the CDR3 is TGCGCCAGCAGCGCTGGACTAGCGGGAGCCGGGGAGCTGTTTTTT. It encodes CASSAGLAGAGELFF.

The gene calls are TRBV6-1 and TRBJ2-1; D is perhaps TRBD2 (6 bases). Trimming took 8 bases from V and 4 from J, leaving 9 bases between them. Germline CDR1 MNHNS, CDR2 SASEGT. This CDR3 contains 12 residues. The CDR3 is CASYSGYNEQFF. For the CDR3, the DNA is TGTGCCAGCTATAGCGGTTACAATGAGCAGTTCTTC.

The chain recombines TRBV5-5 with TRBJ2-7; possibly TRBD1 for D (6 bases). From germline, CDR1 is SGHKS and CDR2 YYEKEE (reference sequence). Trimming removed 0 bases at V and 6 bases at J, with 10 bases between. CDR3 size: 13 residues. CDR3 in amino acids: CASSLADSPEQYF. CDR3 nucleotide sequence: TGTGCCAGCAGCTTGGCGGACAGCCCCGAGCAGTACTTC.

J is TRBJ2-5 and V is TRBV7-2; 7 bases map to TRBD1. The V segment lost 3 bases and the J segment 7 bases; nucleotides outside the gene matches: 14. The germline V gene has CDR1 SGHTA and CDR2 FQGNSA. This CDR3 comprises 16 residues. CDR3 in DNA: TGTGCCAGCAGCTTGCAGACAGGGTGGGGAGAGGGGACCCAGTACTTC. Translation gives CASSLQTGWGEGTQYF.

This chain connects TRBV5-1 to TRBJ1-2, with TRBD1 as a possible D gene (6 bases). This CDR3 region has 15 residues. Trimming left V 6 bases short and J 1 base short, with 16 bases between. Germline CDR1 and CDR2: SGHRS and YFSETQ. CDR3 residues: CASKGETGYNYGYTF. CDR3 nucleotides: TGCGCCAGCAAGGGGGAGACAGGATATAACTATGGCTACACCTTC.

The chain recombines TRBV10-3 with TRBJ1-5; 8 bases are shared with TRBD1. This CDR3 has 15 residues. Germline V gene lookup returns CDR1 ENHRY and CDR2 SYGVKD. V dropped 5 bases and J dropped 3; count of bases not matched to a gene: 6. CDR3 in amino acids: CAISPRDRYNQPQHF. Here the CDR3 DNA reads TGTGCCATCAGTCCCCGGGACAGGTACAATCAGCCCCAGCATTTT.